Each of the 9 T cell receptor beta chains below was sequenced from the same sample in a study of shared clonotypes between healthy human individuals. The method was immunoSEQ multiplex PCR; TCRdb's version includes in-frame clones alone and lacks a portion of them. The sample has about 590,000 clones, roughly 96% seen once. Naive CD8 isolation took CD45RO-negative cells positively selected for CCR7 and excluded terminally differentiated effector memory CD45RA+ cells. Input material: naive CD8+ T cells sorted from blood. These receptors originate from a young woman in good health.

The CDR3 nucleotides read TGTGCCAGCAGACAGGGTTCTAGCTCCTACAATGAGCAGTTCTTC. Translating gives CASRQGSSSYNEQFF. The genes are TRBV6-5 and TRBJ2-1; D possibly corresponds to TRBD1 (6 bases). Trimming pared 6 bases from V and 0 bases from J, leaving 12 bases between. The CDR3 sequence is 15 residues long. In germline, CDR1 is MNHEY, CDR2 SVGAGI.

The chain's CDR3 is CSVEDYKHSNIQYF. DNA for the CDR3: TGCAGCGTTGAAGATTACAAACACTCGAACATTCAGTACTTC. The J gene is TRBJ2-4, the V gene TRBV29-1, with D hard to call. Trimming removed 0 bases at V and 7 bases at J, with 13 bases between. Germline lookup yields CDR1 SQVTM and CDR2 ANQGSEA. The CDR3 consists of 14 residues.

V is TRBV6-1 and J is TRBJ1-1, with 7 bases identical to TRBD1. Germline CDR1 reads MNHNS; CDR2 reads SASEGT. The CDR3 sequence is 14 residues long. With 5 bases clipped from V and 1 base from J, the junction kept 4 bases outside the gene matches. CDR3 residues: CASSPTGTNTEAFF. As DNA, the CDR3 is TGTGCCAGCAGTCCGACAGGGACGAACACTGAAGCTTTCTTT.

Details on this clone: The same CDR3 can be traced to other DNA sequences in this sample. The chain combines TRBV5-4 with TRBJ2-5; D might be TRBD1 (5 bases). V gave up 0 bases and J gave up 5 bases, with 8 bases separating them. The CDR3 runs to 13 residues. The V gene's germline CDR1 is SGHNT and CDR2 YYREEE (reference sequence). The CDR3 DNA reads TGTGCCAGCAGCTTGGCACAGGAGGAGACCCAGTACTTC. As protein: CASSLAQEETQYF.

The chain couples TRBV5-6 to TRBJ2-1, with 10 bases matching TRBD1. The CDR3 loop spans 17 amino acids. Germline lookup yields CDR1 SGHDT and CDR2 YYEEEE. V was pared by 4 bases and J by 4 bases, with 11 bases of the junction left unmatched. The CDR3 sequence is CASSHRQGARLYNEQFF. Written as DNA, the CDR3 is TGTGCCAGCAGCCATAGACAGGGGGCTAGGTTATACAATGAGCAGTTCTTC.

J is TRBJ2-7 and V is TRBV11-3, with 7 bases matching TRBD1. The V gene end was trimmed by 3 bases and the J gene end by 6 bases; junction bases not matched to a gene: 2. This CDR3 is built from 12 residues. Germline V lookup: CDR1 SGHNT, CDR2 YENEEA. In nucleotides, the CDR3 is TGTGCCAGCAGCTTGAACAGGGGCGAGCAGTACTTC. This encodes CASSLNRGEQYF.

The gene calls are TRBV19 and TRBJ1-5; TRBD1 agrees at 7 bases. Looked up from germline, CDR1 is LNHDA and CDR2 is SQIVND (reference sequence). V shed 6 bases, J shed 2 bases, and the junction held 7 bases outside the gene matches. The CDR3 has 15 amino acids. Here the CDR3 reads CASSQDREGNQPQHF. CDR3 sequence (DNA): TGTGCCAGTAGCCAAGACAGGGAGGGCAATCAGCCCCAGCATTTT.

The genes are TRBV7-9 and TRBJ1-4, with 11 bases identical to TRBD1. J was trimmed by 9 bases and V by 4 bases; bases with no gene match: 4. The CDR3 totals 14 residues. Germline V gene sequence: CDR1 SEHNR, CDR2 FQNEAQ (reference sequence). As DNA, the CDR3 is TGTGCCAGCAGCTCTCTGGACAGGGGGCAAAAACTGTTTTTT. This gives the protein CASSSLDRGQKLFF.

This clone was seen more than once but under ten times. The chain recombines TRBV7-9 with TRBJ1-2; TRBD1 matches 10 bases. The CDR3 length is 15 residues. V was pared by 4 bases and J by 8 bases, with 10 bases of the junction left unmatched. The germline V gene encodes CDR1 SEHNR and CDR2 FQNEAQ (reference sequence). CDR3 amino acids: CASSSSDRGADGYTF. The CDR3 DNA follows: TGTGCCAGCAGCTCCTCGGACAGGGGGGCAGACGGCTACACCTTC. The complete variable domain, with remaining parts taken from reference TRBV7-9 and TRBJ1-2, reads DTGVSQNPRHKITKRGQNVTFRCDPISEHNRLYWYRQTLGQGPEFLTYFQNEAQLEKSRLLSDRFSAERPKGSFSTLEIQRTEQGDSAMYLCASSSSDRGADGYTFGSGTRLTVV.